What follows describes a single TCR beta chain. The data are from a study of blood T cell repertoires in COVID-19. The overall study: Collection of acute and convalescent COVID-19 samples took place in the United States, Italy and Spain. From T cells, B-cell-depleted T cells, or PBMCs came the material, which was cDNA or gDNA.

The ends lost 1 base at V and 2 bases at J; junction bases unmatched: 5. Germline CDR1 MNHEY, CDR2 SMNVEV (reference sequence). The CDR3 consists of 15 residues. In the authors' workflow: Amplification of reference gene primers provided the estimated nucleated cell counts. Measured with immunoSEQ multiplex PCR; TCRdb has only the in-frame clones, and not every one. V and J calls and clone size come straight from that table; D and trimming were deduced from the DNA. The sample has 110,000 to 150,000 clones; around 83% are singletons. The gene calls are TRBV27 and TRBJ2-7, with 7 bases matching TRBD1. The sequence was collected from a man aged 55-75 years with active or convalescent COVID-19. Source material: peripheral blood. The CDR3 coding sequence is TGTGCCAGCAGTTTATTGGCAGGGGGAACCTACGAGCAGTACGTC. This sequence encodes CASSLLAGGTYEQYV.